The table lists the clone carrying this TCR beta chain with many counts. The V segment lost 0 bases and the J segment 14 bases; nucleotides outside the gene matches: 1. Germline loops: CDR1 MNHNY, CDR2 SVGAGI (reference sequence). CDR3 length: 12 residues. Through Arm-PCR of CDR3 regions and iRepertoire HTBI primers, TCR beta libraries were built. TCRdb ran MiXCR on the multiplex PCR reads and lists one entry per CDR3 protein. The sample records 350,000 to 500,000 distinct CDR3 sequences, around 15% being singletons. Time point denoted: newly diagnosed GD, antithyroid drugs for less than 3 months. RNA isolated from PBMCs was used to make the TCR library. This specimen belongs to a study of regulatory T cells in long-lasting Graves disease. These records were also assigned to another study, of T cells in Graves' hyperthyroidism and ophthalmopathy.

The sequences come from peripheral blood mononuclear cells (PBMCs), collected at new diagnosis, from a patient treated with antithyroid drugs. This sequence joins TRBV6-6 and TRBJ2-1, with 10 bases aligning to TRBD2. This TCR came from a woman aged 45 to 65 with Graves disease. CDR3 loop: CASSYSGTSEFF. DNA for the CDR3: TGTGCCAGCAGTTACTCGGGGACTAGCGAGTTCTTC.